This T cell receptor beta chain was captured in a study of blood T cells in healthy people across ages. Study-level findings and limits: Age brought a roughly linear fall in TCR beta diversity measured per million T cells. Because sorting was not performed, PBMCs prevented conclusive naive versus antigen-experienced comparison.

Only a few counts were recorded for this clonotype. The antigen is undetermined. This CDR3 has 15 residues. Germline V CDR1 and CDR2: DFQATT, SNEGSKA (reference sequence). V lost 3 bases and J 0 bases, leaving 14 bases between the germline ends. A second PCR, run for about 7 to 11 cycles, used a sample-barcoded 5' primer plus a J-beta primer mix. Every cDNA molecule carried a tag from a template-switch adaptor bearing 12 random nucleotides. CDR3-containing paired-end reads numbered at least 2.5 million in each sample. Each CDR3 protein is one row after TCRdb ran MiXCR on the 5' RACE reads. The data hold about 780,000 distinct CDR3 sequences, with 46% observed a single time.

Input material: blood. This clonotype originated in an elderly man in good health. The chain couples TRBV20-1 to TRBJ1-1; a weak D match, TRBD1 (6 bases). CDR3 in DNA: TGCAGTGCTAGCTATAGGACAGTTATGAACACTGAAGCTTTCTTT. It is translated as CSASYRTVMNTEAFF.